This T cell receptor (beta chain) appears in the sequencing data of a study of radiotherapy plus CTLA-4 blockade in lung cancer. Produced via immunoSEQ multiplex PCR; TCRdb's table is partial and in-frame only. The table records tens of thousands of clones, under 80% of them present only once. Germline loops: CDR1 SGHTA, CDR2 FQGNSA. V lost 8 bases and J lost 3; bases outside the gene matches: 5. The CDR3 contains 13 residues. The sequences come from peripheral blood, collected from a patient treated with radiotherapy plus ipilimumab. The receptor comes from a human donor with non-small cell lung cancer who had stable disease on radiotherapy plus ipilimumab. The chain is built from TRBV7-2 and TRBJ2-7, with 9 bases identical to TRBD1. In DNA form, the CDR3 reads TGTGCCAGCCATGGACAGGGGAACTACGAGCAGTACTTC. Translated, it gives CASHGQGNYEQYF.